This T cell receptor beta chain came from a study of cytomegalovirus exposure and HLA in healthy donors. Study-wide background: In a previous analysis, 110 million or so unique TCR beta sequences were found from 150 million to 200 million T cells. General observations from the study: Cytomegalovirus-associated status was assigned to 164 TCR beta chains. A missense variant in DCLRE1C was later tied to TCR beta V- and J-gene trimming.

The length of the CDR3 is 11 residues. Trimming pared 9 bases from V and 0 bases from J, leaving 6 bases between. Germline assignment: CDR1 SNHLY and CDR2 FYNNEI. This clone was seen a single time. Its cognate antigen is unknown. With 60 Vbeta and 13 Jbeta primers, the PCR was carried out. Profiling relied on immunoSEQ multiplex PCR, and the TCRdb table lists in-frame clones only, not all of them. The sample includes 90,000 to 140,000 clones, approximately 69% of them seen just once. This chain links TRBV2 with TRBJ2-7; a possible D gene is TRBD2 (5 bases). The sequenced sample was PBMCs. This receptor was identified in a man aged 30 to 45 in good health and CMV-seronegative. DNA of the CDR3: TGTGCCAGTGGGAGCTCCTACGAGCAGTACTTC. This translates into CASGSSYEQYF.